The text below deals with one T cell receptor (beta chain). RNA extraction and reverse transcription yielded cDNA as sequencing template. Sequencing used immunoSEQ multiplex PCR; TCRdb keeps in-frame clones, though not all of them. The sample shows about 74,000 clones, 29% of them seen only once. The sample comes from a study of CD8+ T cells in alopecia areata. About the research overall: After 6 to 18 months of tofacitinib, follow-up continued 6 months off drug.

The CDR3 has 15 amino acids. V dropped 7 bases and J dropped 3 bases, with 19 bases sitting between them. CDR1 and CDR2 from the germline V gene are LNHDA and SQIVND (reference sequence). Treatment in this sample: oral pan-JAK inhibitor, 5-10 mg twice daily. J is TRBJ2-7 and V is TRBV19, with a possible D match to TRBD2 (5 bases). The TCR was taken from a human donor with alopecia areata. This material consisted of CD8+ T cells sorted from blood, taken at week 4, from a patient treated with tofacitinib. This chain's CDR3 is CASKSGRGVSYEQYF. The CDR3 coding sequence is TGTGCCAGTAAAAGCGGCAGAGGAGTCAGCTACGAGCAGTACTTC.